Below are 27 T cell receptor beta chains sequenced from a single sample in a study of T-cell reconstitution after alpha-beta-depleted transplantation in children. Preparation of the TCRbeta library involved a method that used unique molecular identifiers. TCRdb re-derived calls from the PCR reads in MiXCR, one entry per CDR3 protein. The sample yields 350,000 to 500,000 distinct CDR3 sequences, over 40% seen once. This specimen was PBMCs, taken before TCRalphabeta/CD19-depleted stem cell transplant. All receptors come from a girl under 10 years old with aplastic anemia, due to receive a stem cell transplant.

As DNA, the CDR3 is TGTGCCAGCAAGGCTACTAGCGGGGGGCCCACAGATACGCAGTATTTT. Residues: CASKATSGGPTDTQYF. This chain links TRBV28 with TRBJ2-3, with 12 nucleotides matching TRBD2. The CDR3 contains 16 residues. V lost 7 bases, J lost 2 bases, and 7 bases stayed unmatched. CDR1 is MDHEN, CDR2 SYDVKM, per germline.

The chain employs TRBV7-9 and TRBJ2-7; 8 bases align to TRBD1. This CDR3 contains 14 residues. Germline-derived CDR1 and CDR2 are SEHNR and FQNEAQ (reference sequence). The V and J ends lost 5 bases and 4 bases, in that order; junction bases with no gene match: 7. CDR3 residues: CASSKPGQGYEQYF. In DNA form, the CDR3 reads TGTGCCAGCAGCAAACCAGGACAGGGATACGAGCAGTACTTC.

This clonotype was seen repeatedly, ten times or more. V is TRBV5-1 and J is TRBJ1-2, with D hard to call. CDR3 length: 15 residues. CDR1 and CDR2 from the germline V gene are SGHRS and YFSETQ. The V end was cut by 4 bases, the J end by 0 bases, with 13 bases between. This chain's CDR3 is CASSPGVLTNYGYTF. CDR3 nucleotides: TGCGCCAGCAGCCCCGGCGTCCTTACTAACTATGGCTACACCTTC.

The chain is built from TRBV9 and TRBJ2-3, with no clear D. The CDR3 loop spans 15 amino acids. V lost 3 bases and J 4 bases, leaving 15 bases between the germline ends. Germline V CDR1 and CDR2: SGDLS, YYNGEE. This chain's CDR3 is CASSANWSPPDTQYF. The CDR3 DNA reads TGTGCCAGCAGCGCTAACTGGTCTCCTCCAGATACGCAGTATTTT.

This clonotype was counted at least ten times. CDR3 protein: CASVGTGPSEQYF. In DNA, the CDR3 is TGTGCCAGCGTCGGGACCGGACCCTCCGAGCAGTACTTC. The rearrangement links TRBV6-5 to TRBJ2-7; D is tentatively TRBD1 or TRBD2 (5 bases each). This CDR3 has 13 residues. CDR1 is MNHEY, CDR2 SVGAGI, per germline. The germline V and J ends were trimmed by 8 bases and 6 bases, with 17 bases remaining between them.

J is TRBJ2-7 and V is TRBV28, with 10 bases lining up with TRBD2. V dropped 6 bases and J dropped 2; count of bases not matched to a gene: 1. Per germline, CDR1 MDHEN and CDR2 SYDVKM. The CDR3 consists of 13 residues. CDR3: CASSTSGAYEQYF. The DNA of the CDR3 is TGTGCCAGCAGCACTAGCGGGGCCTACGAGCAGTACTTC.

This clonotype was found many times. The CDR3 sequence is CAISDLIGLAGGEQYF. CDR3 nucleotide sequence: TGTGCCATCAGTGACCTGATCGGGCTAGCGGGCGGAGAGCAGTACTTC. This chain joins TRBV10-3 and TRBJ2-7; 8 bases map to TRBD2. Trimming at V came to 3 bases and at J to 7 bases, leaving 14 bases not matched to a gene. CDR1 ENHRY and CDR2 SYGVKD come from the germline V gene. The CDR3 length is 16 residues.

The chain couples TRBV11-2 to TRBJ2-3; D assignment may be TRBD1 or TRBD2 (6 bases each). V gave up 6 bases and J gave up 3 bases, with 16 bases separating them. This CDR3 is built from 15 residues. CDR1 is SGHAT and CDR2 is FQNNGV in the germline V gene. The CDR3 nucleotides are TGTGCCAGCAGTTACAGGGTAGGGGGGACAGATACGCAGTATTTT. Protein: CASSYRVGGTDTQYF.

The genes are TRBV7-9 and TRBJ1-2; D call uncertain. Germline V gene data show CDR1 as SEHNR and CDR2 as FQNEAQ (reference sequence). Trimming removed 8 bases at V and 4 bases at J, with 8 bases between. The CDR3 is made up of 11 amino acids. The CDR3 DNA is TGTGCCAGCTGGACGGTCTATGGCTACACCTTC. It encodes CASWTVYGYTF.

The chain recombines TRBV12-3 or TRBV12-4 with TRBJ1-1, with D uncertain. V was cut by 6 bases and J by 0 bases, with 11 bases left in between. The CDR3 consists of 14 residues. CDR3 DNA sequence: TGTGCCAGCAGCCCACATCTTTTGAACACTGAAGCTTTCTTT. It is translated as CASSPHLLNTEAFF.

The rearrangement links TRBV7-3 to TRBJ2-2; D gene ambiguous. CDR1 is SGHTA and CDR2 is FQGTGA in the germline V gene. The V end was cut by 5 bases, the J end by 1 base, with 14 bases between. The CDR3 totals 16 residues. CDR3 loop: CASSPGWTGNTGELFF. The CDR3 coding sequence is TGTGCCAGCAGCCCCGGTTGGACGGGGAACACCGGGGAGCTGTTTTTT.

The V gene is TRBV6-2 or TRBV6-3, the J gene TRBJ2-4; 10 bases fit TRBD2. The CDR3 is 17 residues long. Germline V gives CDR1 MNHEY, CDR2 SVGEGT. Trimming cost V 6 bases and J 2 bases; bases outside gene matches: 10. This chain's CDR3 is CASSQPRTSGSKNIQYF. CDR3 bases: TGTGCCAGCAGCCAACCCCGGACTAGCGGATCCAAAAACATTCAGTACTTC.

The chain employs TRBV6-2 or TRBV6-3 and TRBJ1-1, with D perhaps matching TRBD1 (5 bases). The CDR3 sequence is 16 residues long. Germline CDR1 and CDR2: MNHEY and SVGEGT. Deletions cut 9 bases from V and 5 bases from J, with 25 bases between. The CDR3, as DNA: TGTGCCAGTGGGGATCGGGCAAAAGGCGGGGGAACTGAAGCTTTCTTT. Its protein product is CASGDRAKGGGTEAFF.

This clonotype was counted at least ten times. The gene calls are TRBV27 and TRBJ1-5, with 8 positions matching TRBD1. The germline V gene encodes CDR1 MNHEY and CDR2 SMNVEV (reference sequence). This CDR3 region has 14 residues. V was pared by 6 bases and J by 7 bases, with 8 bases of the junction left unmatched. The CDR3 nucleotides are TGTGCCAGCAGCATGTCAGGGGGCCCCCAGCCCCAGCATTTT. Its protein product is CASSMSGGPQPQHF.

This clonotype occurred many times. In DNA form, the CDR3 reads TGCAGTGCACCGGACAGGGGAGGGGGGAACTACGAGCAGTACTTC. Translation: CSAPDRGGGNYEQYF. The V and J genes are TRBV20-1 and TRBJ2-7; 9 nucleotides agree with TRBD1. This CDR3 has 15 residues. Looked up from germline, CDR1 is DFQATT and CDR2 is SNEGSKA (reference sequence). V was pared by 6 bases and J by 3 bases, with 12 bases of the junction left unmatched.

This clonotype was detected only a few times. DNA for the CDR3: TGCGCCAGCAGCTCGGCGGATAGCGTATACCCCTACTACGAGCAGTACTTC. Its protein is CASSSADSVYPYYEQYF. This chain connects TRBV5-1 to TRBJ2-7; weak D call: TRBD2 (5 bases). Germline CDR1 SGHRS, CDR2 YFSETQ. Trimming removed 3 bases at V and 3 bases at J, with 22 bases between. The CDR3 is 17 residues long.

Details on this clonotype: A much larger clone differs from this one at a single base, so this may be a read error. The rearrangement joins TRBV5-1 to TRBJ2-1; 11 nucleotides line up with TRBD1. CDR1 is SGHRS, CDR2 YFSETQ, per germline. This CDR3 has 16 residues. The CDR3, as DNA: TGCGCCAGCAGCCGAGGAACGGGACAGGGGGGCGATGAGCAGCTCTTC. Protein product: CASSRGTGQGGDEQLF.

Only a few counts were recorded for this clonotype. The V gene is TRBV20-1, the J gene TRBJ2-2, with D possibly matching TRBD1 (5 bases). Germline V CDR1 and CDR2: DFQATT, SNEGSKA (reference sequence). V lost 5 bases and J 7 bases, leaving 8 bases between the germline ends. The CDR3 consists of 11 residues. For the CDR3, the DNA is TGCAGTGCTCCGCAGGGCGGGGAGCTGTTTTTT. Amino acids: CSAPQGGELFF.

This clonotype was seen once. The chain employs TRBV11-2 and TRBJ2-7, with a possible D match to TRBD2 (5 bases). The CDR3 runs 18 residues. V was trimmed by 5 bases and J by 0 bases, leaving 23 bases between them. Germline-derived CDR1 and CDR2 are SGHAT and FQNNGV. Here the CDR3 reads CASSPTSSRAASSYEQYF. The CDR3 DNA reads TGTGCCAGCAGCCCAACCTCTTCGCGGGCGGCTAGCTCCTACGAGCAGTACTTC.

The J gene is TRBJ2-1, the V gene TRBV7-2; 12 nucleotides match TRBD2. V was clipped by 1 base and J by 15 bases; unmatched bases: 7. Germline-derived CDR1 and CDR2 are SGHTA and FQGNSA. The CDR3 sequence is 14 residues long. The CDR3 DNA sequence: TGTGCCAGCAGCTTAGAGCCTAGCGGGAGGGTAGCGTTCTTC. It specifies CASSLEPSGRVAFF.

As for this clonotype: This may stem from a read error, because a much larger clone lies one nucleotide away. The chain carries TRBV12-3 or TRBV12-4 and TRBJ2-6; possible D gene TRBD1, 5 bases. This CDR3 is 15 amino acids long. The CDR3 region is CASSLEVSGAYVLTF. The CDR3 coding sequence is TGTGCCAGCAGTTTAGAAGTCTCTGGGGCCTACGTCCTGACTTTC.

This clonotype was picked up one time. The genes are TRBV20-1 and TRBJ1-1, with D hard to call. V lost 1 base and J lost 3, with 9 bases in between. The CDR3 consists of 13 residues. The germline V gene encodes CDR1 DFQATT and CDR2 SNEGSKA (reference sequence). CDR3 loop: CSARAHRYTEAFF. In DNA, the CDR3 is TGCAGTGCTAGAGCCCATAGGTACACTGAAGCTTTCTTT.

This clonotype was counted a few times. The CDR3 spells CASSPRGSAKETQYF. DNA of the CDR3: TGTGCCAGCAGCCCCCGCGGGAGTGCGAAAGAGACCCAGTACTTC. The chain recombines TRBV28 with TRBJ2-5; 7 nucleotides agree with TRBD2. CDR3 size: 15 residues. Germline CDR1 MDHEN, CDR2 SYDVKM. J gave up 3 bases and V 6 bases, and 10 bases lay outside the gene matches.

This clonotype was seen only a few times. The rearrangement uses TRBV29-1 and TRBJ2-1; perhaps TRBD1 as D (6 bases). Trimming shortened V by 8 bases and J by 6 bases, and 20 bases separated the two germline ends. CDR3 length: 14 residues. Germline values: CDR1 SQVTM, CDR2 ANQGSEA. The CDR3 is CSLDGGGRRNEQFF. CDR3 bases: TGCAGCCTCGATGGGGGCGGACGACGCAATGAGCAGTTCTTC.

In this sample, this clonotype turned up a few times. The CDR3 reads CASSHGLGNEQFF. The DNA of the CDR3 is TGCGCCAGCAGTCACGGTCTTGGCAATGAGCAGTTCTTC. The chain is built from TRBV10-2 and TRBJ2-1; D uncertain. Trimming removed 5 bases at V and 6 bases at J, with 11 bases between. The CDR3 is 13 residues long. Looked up from germline, CDR1 is WSHSY and CDR2 is SAAADI.

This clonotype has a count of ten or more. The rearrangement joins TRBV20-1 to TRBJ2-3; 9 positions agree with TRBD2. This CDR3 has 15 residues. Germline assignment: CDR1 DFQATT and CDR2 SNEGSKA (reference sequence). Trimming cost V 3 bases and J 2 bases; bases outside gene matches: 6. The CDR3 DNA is TGCAGTGCTAGTAGGCTAGCGGGACCCACAGATACGCAGTATTTT. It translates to CSASRLAGPTDTQYF.

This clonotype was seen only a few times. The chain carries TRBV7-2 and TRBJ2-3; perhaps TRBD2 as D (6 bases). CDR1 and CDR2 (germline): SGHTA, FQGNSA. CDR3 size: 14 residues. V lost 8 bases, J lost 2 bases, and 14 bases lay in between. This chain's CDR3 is CASGSRDFTDTQYF. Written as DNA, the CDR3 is TGTGCCAGCGGATCCCGGGACTTCACAGATACGCAGTATTTT.